The present TCR beta chain was sequenced within a study of blood T cells in healthy people across ages (dated by TCRdb to the mid-2010s). Study-wide context: In model experiments, roughly one uniquely barcoded TCR beta cDNA molecule per two T cells was captured by template switching. Using the same blood draw, the study looked at two additional independent replicas of 1 million unique cDNA reads for two donors, one aged 18 to 30 and the other aged 80 or older. Donors were grouped into four age groups: young (average roughly 17 years), middle-aged (roughly 40), aged (approximately 67) and long-lived (just over 80). To avoid experimental bias, donors of different ages were distributed randomly across sequencing lanes. Age-related changes in TCR beta repertoire diversity were measured in the study by deep sequencing normalized with unique cDNA molecular identifiers.

The approximately 41 donors, aged about 6 to 95 years, were systemically healthy Caucasian individuals from Russia. Each donor gave about 11 milliliters of peripheral blood, drawn into EDTA-treated Vacutainer tubes. Ficoll-Paque density-gradient centrifugation was used to isolate PBMCs, with at least 6 million per sample. Total RNA was extracted from PBMCs with Trizol reagent, with at least 5.5 micrograms obtained per sample. The percentages of naive CD45RAhigh/CD27high T cells were determined by flow cytometry on a PBMC aliquot from every donor. The germline V gene sets CDR1 to SGHVS and CDR2 to FQNEAQ. Between the V and J ends, shortened by 2 bases and 7 bases respectively, the junction contains 12 bases. The CDR3 runs 14 amino acids, cysteine and phenylalanine included. Only the CDR3 DNA stays, 42 bases, in frame from base 1. This clonotype came up many times. This clone's antigen is unknown. Per-base quality was not reported, and no clone a single base away is much larger than it.

The library relied on 5' RACE. The sequencing machine was an Illumina HiSeq 2500. A second PCR of about 6 to 11 cycles was performed with a sample-barcoded 5' primer and a J-beta primer mix. A unique molecular identifier was introduced onto each TCR beta cDNA molecule by a template-switch 5' adaptor carrying 12 random nucleotides. At least 2.5 million CDR3-containing paired-end reads were obtained from each sample. All of the RNA was converted into first-strand cDNA using the Mint cDNA synthesis kit, with a TRBC-specific oligonucleotide serving as the primer. After uracil-DNA glycosylase treatment, a first 18-cycle PCR used universal primers M1SS and BC2_uni_R on all cDNA. The paper's processing steps were these. Normalization of each sample was performed by random selection of 1 million high-quality reads, each carrying a distinct molecular identifier. Reads with shared molecular identifiers were discarded instead of being binned into consensus sequences. MiTCR, with a Q25 quality threshold and the strictest error-elimination algorithm, was used for CDR3 identification, clonotype clustering and error correction. A nonparametric unseen species model with Euler transformation was used to estimate lower-bound total TCR beta diversity. TCRdb reprocessed the public reads (quality trimming at Q25 with fastp, clone calling with MiXCR) and kept in-frame beta chains. Rows matching on CDR3 protein sequence are summarized as one entry with the most common DNA and genes. TCRdb, not the original authors, processed these V and J calls. This sample gives about 590,000 distinct CDR3 sequences in total; about 28% of them show up just once. The ten largest clones capture roughly 14% of the sample.

Study-level results and caveats: Compared with the aged group, the long-lived group had more naive CD4+ T cells, fewer expanded clones and increased TCR diversity, a pattern suggesting age selection. Observed TCR beta diversity correlated strongly with the percentage of naive T cells measured by flow cytometry. The CMV infection status of donors was not known, potentially confounding age-related changes in expanded clonotypes. Bulk unsorted PBMC profiling prevented conclusive comparison of naive and antigen-experienced compartments. Estimates of total diversity based on one million sequenced T cells were regarded as lower bounds and as underestimates. As age increased, observed TCR beta diversity per million T cells dropped in a roughly linear way, and a significant reduction was already evident by age around 41.

The clonotype was recovered from a woman older than 75 in good health. Rearrangement joined TRBV7-8 to TRBJ2-1; the D gene is possibly TRBD2, with 6 bases matching. Sequencing input: blood. The nucleotides read TGTGCCAGCAGCTTACCCGCGGGGCGGAATGAGCAGTTCTTC. This codes for CASSLPAGRNEQFF.